The 9 T cell receptor beta chains listed next were all sequenced from one sample in a study of cytomegalovirus exposure and HLA in healthy donors. Data came from immunoSEQ multiplex PCR; TCRdb stores just in-frame clones and leaves some out. The sample holds over 250,000 clones, around 90% seen once. The sequencing input was PBMCs. These receptor sequences come from a woman aged 25 to 45 in good health and CMV-seropositive.

The chain carries TRBV5-6 and TRBJ2-5; unclear D gene. Per germline, CDR1 SGHDT and CDR2 YYEEEE. The CDR3 runs 12 residues. V was shortened by 2 bases and J by 4 bases, with 6 bases between the two germline ends. CDR3 amino acids: CASSLGLETQYF. CDR3 in DNA: TGTGCCAGCAGCTTAGGATTAGAGACCCAGTACTTC.

This chain uses TRBV5-1 with TRBJ1-1; TRBD1 is a possible D gene (6 bases). CDR3 length equals 14 residues. Germline V gene data show CDR1 as SGHRS and CDR2 as YFSETQ. The germline V and J ends were trimmed by 2 bases and 1 base, with 9 bases remaining between them. CDR3 nucleotides: TGCGCCAGCAGCTTAACAGGGCAGAACACTGAAGCTTTCTTT. This encodes CASSLTGQNTEAFF.

The V and J genes are TRBV29-1 and TRBJ1-2, with D unclear. Trimming took 5 bases from V and 0 from J, leaving 13 bases between them. The CDR3 sequence is 14 residues long. In germline, CDR1 is SQVTM, CDR2 ANQGSEA. CDR3 DNA: TGCAGCGTTACACAGAGCAAGACTAACTATGGCTACACCTTC. Amino acids: CSVTQSKTNYGYTF.

The chain combines TRBV9 with TRBJ2-7; 11 bases are a match to TRBD1. V gave up 0 bases and J gave up 7 bases; unmatched junction bases: 6. The CDR3 is 15 amino acids. CDR1 and CDR2 from the germline V gene are SGDLS and YYNGEE. The CDR3 loop reads CASSVVGTGGGEQYF. The DNA of the CDR3 is TGTGCCAGCAGCGTAGTTGGGACAGGGGGAGGAGAGCAGTACTTC.

This rearrangement joins TRBV4-3 to TRBJ1-5, with TRBD1 as a possible D gene (5 bases). This CDR3 is built from 15 residues. Trimming pared 1 base from V and 6 bases from J, leaving 13 bases between. Per germline, CDR1 LGHNA and CDR2 YSLEER. The CDR3 DNA is TGCGCCAGCAGCCAAGGGGTTAAGGGGTCTCAGCCCCAGCATTTT. It encodes CASSQGVKGSQPQHF.

CDR3 nucleotides: TGCGCCAGCAGCTACCGATTAGAATCGGCCTCGAATTACTACGAGCAGTACTTC. It translates to CASSYRLESASNYYEQYF. V gene TRBV5-1 combines with J gene TRBJ2-7; D remains ambiguous. The germline V and J ends were trimmed by 3 bases and 3 bases, with 25 bases remaining between them. This CDR3 spans 18 amino acids. The germline CDR1 and CDR2 sequences are SGHRS and YFSETQ.

Here the CDR3 DNA reads TGTGCCAGCAGTCGCGACCGGACAGCGGAAGCTTTCTTT. This gives the protein CASSRDRTAEAFF. The rearrangement links TRBV28 to TRBJ1-1; D possibly corresponds to TRBD1 (6 bases). Germline loops: CDR1 MDHEN, CDR2 SYDVKM. Deletions cut 5 bases from V and 8 bases from J, with 15 bases between. There are 13 residues in the CDR3.

The gene calls are TRBV28 and TRBJ2-5; a possible D gene is TRBD2 (5 bases). The CDR3 extends over 14 amino acids. V dropped 3 bases and J dropped 8 bases, with 16 bases sitting between them. Germline V gives CDR1 MDHEN, CDR2 SYDVKM. The DNA of the CDR3 is TGTGCCAGCAGTTTTTCCCTGACACGGGAAACCCAGTACTTC. Residues: CASSFSLTRETQYF.

This clone was recorded once. This chain uses TRBV7-9 with TRBJ2-7; 8 positions agree with TRBD2. V shed 4 bases, J shed 6 bases, and the junction held 11 bases outside the gene matches. Germline V gene lookup returns CDR1 SEHNR and CDR2 FQNEAQ (reference sequence). The CDR3 spans 15 residues. The DNA of the CDR3 is TGTGCCAGCAGCTACGGGAGGGGCCAGTCCGGCGAGCAGTACTTC. Residues: CASSYGRGQSGEQYF.